These T cell receptor beta chains were read from a single sample in a study of blood T cells in healthy people across ages. TCRdb itself ran the 5' RACE reads through MiXCR, one entry per CDR3 protein. The repertoire holds about 970,000 distinct CDR3 sequences, with 45% to 60% as singletons. Sequencing was done on a sample of blood. The source of these receptors is a woman aged 60-70 years in good health. Each CDR3 is given with its conserved first and last residue. The D gene is left open where the match is weak. Where a row states a size, it is once, few, many or the class of an expanded clone; other rows omit it.

J: TRBJ2-2
D: NA
size: NA
V: TRBV4-2
CDR3: CASSQDGLSWELFF
DNA: TGTGCCAGCAGCCAAGACGGGCTGTCGTGGGAGCTGTTTTTT

J: TRBJ1-2
D: TRBD1
size: NA
V: TRBV10-3
CDR3: CAIRDRGSWGDYGYTF
DNA: TGTGCCATCAGGGACAGGGGTTCCTGGGGAGACTATGGCTACACCTTC

J: TRBJ2-7
D: TRBD2
size: NA
V: TRBV3-1
CDR3: CASSATSGTQYEQYF
DNA: TGTGCCAGCAGTGCAACTAGCGGGACTCAATACGAGCAGTACTTC

J: TRBJ2-3
D: TRBD1
size: NA
V: TRBV6-2/TRBV6-3
CDR3: CASRKGTASTDTQYF
DNA: TGTGCCAGCAGGAAGGGGACAGCTAGCACAGATACGCAGTATTTT

J: TRBJ2-1
D: NA
size: many
V: TRBV10-3
CDR3: CAISANPSPNEQFF
DNA: TGTGCCATCAGTGCTAATCCTTCTCCAAATGAGCAGTTCTTC

J: TRBJ2-5
D: TRBD2
size: NA
V: TRBV20-1
CDR3: CSARRLAGEGLETQYF
DNA: TGCAGTGCTAGGAGGCTTGCGGGAGAAGGTTTAGAGACCCAGTACTTC

J: TRBJ1-1
D: NA
size: NA
V: TRBV15
CDR3: CATSGKEGGRAFF
DNA: TGTGCCACCAGCGGGAAGGAGGGAGGTAGAGCTTTCTTT

J: TRBJ2-4
D: NA
size: few
V: TRBV2
CDR3: CASKARIAKNIQYF
DNA: TGTGCCAGCAAGGCCCGGATAGCCAAAAACATTCAGTACTTC

J: TRBJ1-2
D: NA
size: few
V: TRBV29-1
CDR3: CSVGRDKWDYTF
DNA: TGCAGCGTTGGACGGGACAAGTGGGACTACACCTTC

J: TRBJ2-7
D: TRBD2
size: NA
V: TRBV24-1
CDR3: CATIGTSGTYEQYF
DNA: TGTGCCACCATAGGAACTAGCGGGACCTACGAGCAGTACTTC